These 14 T cell receptor beta chains originate from one sample sequenced in a study of radiation and T cells in renal cell carcinoma. Treatment meaning: treatment-naive control, cytoreductive nephrectomy. Sequencing was performed with immunoSEQ multiplex PCR; in TCRdb, only in-frame clones are kept and a portion is missing. The sample records roughly 3,900 clones, around 75% being singletons. Material: tumor tissue, obtained from a patient whose treatment was nephrectomy without radiotherapy. These TCRs come from a man aged 45-65 years with renal cell carcinoma.

The chain is built from TRBV6-8 and TRBJ2-7; no clear D. Per the germline V gene, CDR1 is MNHGY and CDR2 is SAAAGT. Between the trimmed V and J ends, which lost 7 bases and 1 base, there was a span of 14 bases. CDR3 size: 14 residues. CDR3 sequence: CASTPSLESYEQYF. CDR3 coding DNA: TGTGCCAGCACTCCGTCTTTAGAGTCCTACGAGCAGTACTTC.

The gene calls are TRBV5-1 and TRBJ2-3, with 12 bases lining up with TRBD2. The CDR3 is 16 residues long. CDR1 is SGHRS, CDR2 YFSETQ, per germline. With 4 bases clipped from V and 6 bases from J, the junction kept 9 bases outside the gene matches. The CDR3 nucleotides are TGCGCCAGCAGCGACCTTCTAGCGGGAGGGCGTGATACGCAGTATTTT. It specifies CASSDLLAGGRDTQYF.

The CDR3 reads CASSLTTKDEQYF. The CDR3 DNA is TGTGCCAGCAGCTTAACGACCAAGGACGAGCAGTACTTC. V gene TRBV11-2 combines with J gene TRBJ2-7; D is uncertain. Germline assignment: CDR1 SGHAT and CDR2 FQNNGV. The CDR3 extends over 13 amino acids. V shed 2 bases and J shed 5 bases, with 10 bases lying between them.

The chain uses TRBV18 and TRBJ2-2; D is ambiguous. The CDR3 sequence is 16 residues long. V gave up 6 bases and J gave up 4 bases, with 18 bases separating them. Germline CDR1 KGHSH, CDR2 LQKENI. In nucleotides, the CDR3 is TGTGCCAGCTCGAAGGTACTCCTCTCGGGCACCGGGGAGCTGTTTTTT. Translation: CASSKVLLSGTGELFF.

The chain uses TRBV6-5 and TRBJ1-1; perhaps TRBD1 as D (6 bases). There are 13 residues in the CDR3. Germline CDR1 MNHEY, CDR2 SVGAGI. V dropped 7 bases and J dropped 7 bases, with 16 bases sitting between them. As DNA, the CDR3 is TGTGCCAGCACAAAGGGGGGGACCCATGAAGCTTTCTTT. Protein product: CASTKGGTHEAFF.

The chain uses TRBV27 and TRBJ2-7, with 9 bases aligning to TRBD2. The ends lost 0 bases at V and 4 bases at J; junction bases unmatched: 4. Germline CDR1 and CDR2: MNHEY and SMNVEV (reference sequence). The CDR3 sequence is 15 residues long. The CDR3: CASSLSTSGAYEQYF. CDR3 DNA sequence: TGTGCCAGCAGTTTATCGACTAGCGGTGCTTACGAGCAGTACTTC.

This chain links TRBV7-2 with TRBJ2-4; 7 bases are shared with TRBD2. The length of the CDR3 is 14 residues. V shed 0 bases and J 16 bases; nucleotides not matched to a gene: 12. From germline, CDR1 is SGHTA and CDR2 FQGNSA. CDR3 in DNA: TGTGCCAGCAGCTTAGCGCTGGGCGGGGGTGTGAGTTACTTC. Translation: CASSLALGGGVSYF.

The gene calls are TRBV19 and TRBJ2-5; TRBD1 matches at 8 bases. Germline V CDR1 and CDR2: LNHDA, SQIVND (reference sequence). The CDR3 consists of 16 residues. The V gene end was trimmed by 1 base and the J gene end by 4 bases; junction bases not matched to a gene: 8. CDR3 loop: CASSIGQQGEGETQYF. Here the CDR3 DNA reads TGTGCCAGTAGTATAGGACAACAGGGGGAAGGAGAGACCCAGTACTTC. Using reference TRBV19 and TRBJ2-5 for the parts outside the CDR3, the full variable domain is DGGITQSPKYLFRKEGQNVTLSCEQNLNHDAMYWYRQDPGQGLRLIYYSQIVNDFQKGDIAEGYSVSREKKESFPLTVTSAQKNPTAFYLCASSIGQQGEGETQYFGPGTRLLVL.

A single count supports this clone. CDR3 region: CASSPSRGIGDTQYF. CDR3 DNA: TGTGCCAGCAGCCCGTCTCGGGGAATCGGGGATACGCAGTATTTT. The J gene is TRBJ2-3, the V gene TRBV5-4; maybe TRBD2 (5 bases). CDR3 length: 15 amino acids. V lost 4 bases and J lost 6, with 18 bases in between. Germline values: CDR1 SGHNT, CDR2 YYREEE (reference sequence).

The chain combines TRBV30 with TRBJ2-3; D possibly corresponds to TRBD2 (5 bases). V was pared by 0 bases and J by 4 bases, with 11 bases between. This CDR3 has 14 residues. CDR1 is GTSNPN and CDR2 is SVGIG in the germline V gene (reference sequence). This CDR3 reads CAWSVGLAADTQYF. CDR3 DNA: TGTGCCTGGAGTGTAGGGCTAGCTGCAGATACGCAGTATTTT. The full variable domain, rest sourced from reference TRBV30 and TRBJ2-3, is SQTIHQWPATLVQPVGSPLSLECTVEGTSNPNLYWYRQAAGRGLQLLFYSVGIGQISSEVPQNLSASRPQDRQFILSSKKLLLSDSGFYLCAWSVGLAADTQYFGPGTRLTVL.

The chain recombines TRBV6-4 with TRBJ2-3; 13 nucleotides match TRBD2. Per germline, CDR1 MRHNA and CDR2 SNTAGT. This CDR3 is built from 16 residues. J gave up 2 bases and V 3 bases, and 2 bases lay outside the gene matches. CDR3 sequence reads: CASSETSGRATDTQYF. The CDR3 DNA reads TGTGCCAGCAGTGAAACTAGCGGGAGGGCCACAGATACGCAGTATTTT.

With respect to this clone: The junction does not match germline at one end; this may be a read error. This chain connects TRBV5-1 to TRBJ2-2, with D unclear. The CDR3 is 15 amino acids. The germline gives CDR1 SGHRS, CDR2 YFSETQ. Written as DNA, the CDR3 is TGTGCCAGCAGCTTGTCGAACAGCTACACCGGGGAGCTGTTTTTT. It yields the protein CASSLSNSYTGELFF.

In DNA form, the CDR3 reads TGTGCCAGCAGTGAAAGTAGATCCCGGAACAATGAGCAGTTCTTC. Protein: CASSESRSRNNEQFF. The chain employs TRBV6-1 and TRBJ2-1; no clear D. V lost 2 bases and J lost 5, with 13 bases in between. There are 15 residues in the CDR3. Germline CDR1 MNHNS, CDR2 SASEGT.

The chain uses TRBV12-5 and TRBJ2-5; either TRBD1 or TRBD2 may fit D (5 bases each). The CDR3 covers 12 residues. V shed 6 bases and J shed 5 bases, with 10 bases lying between them. Germline V gives CDR1 LGHNT, CDR2 FRNRAP. The CDR3 reads CASGLREETQYF. CDR3 bases: TGTGCTAGTGGCCTCAGGGAGGAGACCCAGTACTTC.